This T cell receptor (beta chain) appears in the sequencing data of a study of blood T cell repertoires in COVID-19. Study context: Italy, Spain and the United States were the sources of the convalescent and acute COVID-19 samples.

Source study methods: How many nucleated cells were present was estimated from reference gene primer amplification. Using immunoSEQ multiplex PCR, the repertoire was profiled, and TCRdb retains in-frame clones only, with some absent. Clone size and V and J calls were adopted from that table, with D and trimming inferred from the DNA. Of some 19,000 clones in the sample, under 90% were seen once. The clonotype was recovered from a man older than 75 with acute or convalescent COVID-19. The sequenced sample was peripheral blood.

The CDR3 loop reads CASSYGQGGEKLFF. The CDR3 DNA reads TGTGCCAGCAGTTACGGACAGGGTGGTGAAAAACTGTTTTTT. The V and J genes are TRBV6-6 and TRBJ1-4; TRBD1 agrees at 8 bases. Germline CDR1 reads MNHNY; CDR2 reads SVGAGI (reference sequence). The CDR3 runs to 14 residues. The trim removed 2 bases at V and 7 bases at J, leaving 3 bases unmatched.